In this sample, the clone carrying this T cell receptor (beta chain) turned up a few times. Its antigen is unknown. The data stem from a study of beta chain features in type 1 diabetes. The whole isolated RNA underwent reverse transcription, so sequencing captured expressed TCRB transcripts. Profiling relied on immunoSEQ multiplex PCR, and the TCRdb table lists in-frame clones only, not all of them. The sample lists roughly 150,000 clones; roughly 9% were seen once. Study-wide points: Type 1 diabetes patients had fewer VDJ junction insertions and more deletions. Moderate yet significant TCRB CDR3 shortening was seen in Type 1 diabetes patients in all four CD4+ subsets. In these data, an HLA type influence on TCRB rearrangement remained unresolved.

The V gene end was trimmed by 5 bases and the J gene end by 3 bases; junction bases not matched to a gene: 8. Germline loops: CDR1 GTSNPN, CDR2 SVGIG (reference sequence). This CDR3 is 14 amino acids long. V and J are TRBV30 and TRBJ2-7; 9 nucleotides line up with TRBD1. Sequences were obtained from central memory CD4+ T cells from blood. This clonotype originated in a woman aged 25 to 39 with type 1 diabetes. CDR3 sequence (DNA): TGTGCCTGGGCCGTTGGGACAGGGATCTACGAGCAGTACTTC. Protein: CAWAVGTGIYEQYF.